This passage covers 19 T cell receptor beta chains from one sample sequenced in a study of T cell responses to AZD1222 COVID-19 vaccine. The protocol was immunoSEQ multiplex PCR, while the TCRdb copy is restricted to in-frame clones and leaves out a portion. Among more than 95,000 clones, roughly nine tenths were seen once, and the ten largest hold approximately 7.5%. The material was peripheral blood, obtained on day 0 of AZD1222 vaccination. The origin of the receptors is an adult in good health.

The gene calls are TRBV27 and TRBJ2-5; TRBD1 might be the D (6 bases). This CDR3 contains 15 residues. V shed 10 bases and J shed 5 bases, with 23 bases lying between them. CDR1 and CDR2 from the germline V gene are MNHEY and SMNVEV (reference sequence). CDR3 coding DNA: TGTGCCACCTCGAGACAGGCCATCTTGCAGGAGACCCAGTACTTC. Translated, it gives CATSRQAILQETQYF.

The chain joins TRBV3-1 (or the pseudogene TRBV3-2) to TRBJ1-4; the D gene is possibly TRBD1 (6 bases). CDR1 LGHDT and CDR2 YNNKEL come from the germline V gene (reference sequence). CDR3 length equals 14 residues. Trimming left V 4 bases short and J 4 bases short, with 10 bases between. The CDR3 region is CASSPQGLNEKLFF. The CDR3 nucleotides are TGTGCCAGCAGCCCACAGGGACTTAATGAAAAACTGTTTTTT.

V usage is TRBV3-1 (or the pseudogene TRBV3-2) and J usage is TRBJ1-3; maybe TRBD1 (5 bases). V lost 7 bases and J 0 bases, leaving 19 bases between the germline ends. The CDR3 length is 17 residues. Per the germline V gene, CDR1 is LGHDT and CDR2 is YNNKEL (reference sequence). The CDR3 region has the DNA TGTGCCAGCACCATATTTGTTGGGAGGGGCTCTGGAAACACCATATATTTT. Protein sequence: CASTIFVGRGSGNTIYF.

The sample holds a few counts of this clone. The chain employs TRBV6-5 and TRBJ1-5; D gene ambiguous. V dropped 5 bases and J dropped 6 bases, with 14 bases sitting between them. The CDR3 length is 14 residues. Germline CDR1 and CDR2: MNHEY and SVGAGI. The CDR3 region is CASSPAGSFQPQHF. The CDR3 DNA is TGTGCCAGCAGTCCCGCCGGATCATTTCAGCCCCAGCATTTT.

This clone appeared once. This rearrangement joins TRBV9 to TRBJ2-7, with D possibly called TRBD1 or TRBD2 (7 bases each). This CDR3 region has 15 residues. Trimming shortened V by 3 bases and J by 2 bases, and 15 bases separated the two germline ends. CDR1 and CDR2 (germline): SGDLS, YYNGEE. The CDR3, as DNA: TGTGCCAGCAGCGGGGGGGAGGGGGCCACCTACGAGCAGTACTTC. Translated: CASSGGEGATYEQYF.

In its sample, this clone was seen once. The V and J genes are TRBV6-1 and TRBJ1-4, with TRBD1 matching over 8 bases. V shed 4 bases, J shed 2 bases, and the junction held 6 bases outside the gene matches. Germline values: CDR1 MNHNS, CDR2 SASEGT. The CDR3 has 16 amino acids. Here the CDR3 reads CASSARQGRTNEKLFF. As DNA, the CDR3 is TGTGCCAGCAGTGCCCGACAGGGGAGGACTAATGAAAAACTGTTTTTT.

J is TRBJ2-1 and V is TRBV5-1; no definite D call. Per germline, CDR1 SGHRS and CDR2 YFSETQ. The CDR3 has 14 residues. Trimming took off 0 bases at V and 5 bases at J, with 9 bases between the two ends. The CDR3 loop is CASSLVGSNNEQFF. The CDR3 DNA sequence: TGCGCCAGCAGCTTGGTAGGCAGCAACAATGAGCAGTTCTTC.

The J gene is TRBJ1-2, the V gene TRBV5-1; perhaps TRBD1 as D (5 bases). This CDR3 contains 16 residues. Trimming left V 0 bases short and J 3 bases short, with 15 bases between. CDR1 and CDR2 from the germline V gene are SGHRS and YFSETQ. The CDR3 DNA is TGCGCCAGCAGCTTGGGAGGGGTGACGGTGGACTATGGCTACACCTTC. It is translated as CASSLGGVTVDYGYTF.

V gene TRBV25-1 combines with J gene TRBJ1-4; 9 bases agree with TRBD1. Germline CDR1 MGHDK, CDR2 SYGVNS. J lost 8 bases, V lost 4 bases, and 14 bases had no gene match. This CDR3 spans 17 amino acids. In nucleotides, the CDR3 is TGTGCCAGCAGTGGGCCCCCCCCCACAGGGGGCCGGGAAAAACTGTTTTTT. Translation: CASSGPPPTGGREKLFF.

The rearrangement links TRBV28 to TRBJ2-2; 9 nucleotides match TRBD1. Germline assignment: CDR1 MDHEN and CDR2 SYDVKM. The CDR3 runs 14 residues. Trimming at V came to 8 bases and at J to 7 bases, leaving 8 bases not matched to a gene. The CDR3 nucleotides are TGTGCCAGCGGCCGGGACAGGGTTGTCGGGGAGCTGTTTTTT. This sequence encodes CASGRDRVVGELFF.

The gene calls are TRBV7-3 and TRBJ2-3, with 11 bases lining up with TRBD2. After removal of 0 bases from V and 0 bases from J, the junction contained 5 bases not matched to a gene. Germline CDR1 reads SGHTA; CDR2 reads FQGTGA. The CDR3 sequence is 18 residues long. CDR3: CASSLTSASGGSTDTQYF. The CDR3 nucleotides are TGTGCCAGCAGCTTAACGTCCGCTAGCGGGGGGAGCACAGATACGCAGTATTTT.

This chain joins TRBV21-1 and TRBJ1-3. TRBV21-1 is classified as a pseudogene. There are 15 residues in the CDR3. CDR3 sequence (DNA): TGTGCCAGCAGCAAGATCGGGACCTTTAGTAACACCATATATTTT. Protein product: CASSKIGTFSNTIYF.

The chain carries TRBV28 and TRBJ2-5, with 9 nucleotides matching TRBD1. After removal of 2 bases from V and 4 bases from J, the junction contained 11 bases not matched to a gene. The germline V gene encodes CDR1 MDHEN and CDR2 SYDVKM. The CDR3 totals 17 residues. DNA of the CDR3: TGTGCCAGCAGTTTAGGTTGGACAGGGGAGCGGGGAGAGACCCAGTACTTC. Residues: CASSLGWTGERGETQYF.

To note about this clone: Other DNA sequences in this specimen translate into the identical CDR3. The chain recombines TRBV7-9 with TRBJ1-1; no definite D call. CDR3 length equals 12 residues. The V and J ends lost 1 base and 4 bases respectively, with 4 bases between them. Per the germline V gene, CDR1 is SEHNR and CDR2 is FQNEAQ (reference sequence). In DNA form, the CDR3 reads TGTGCCAGCAGCTTAGTTGTCACTGAAGCTTTCTTT. This gives the protein CASSLVVTEAFF.

This clone came up a few times. The chain carries TRBV29-1 and TRBJ2-1; D might be TRBD1 (5 bases). Germline V CDR1 and CDR2: SQVTM, ANQGSEA. This CDR3 region has 17 residues. The V gene lost 3 bases and the J gene lost 4 bases, with 22 bases spanning the gap. The CDR3, as DNA: TGCAGCGTTGAGTGGCTGGGCAGGGCGACGTTGTACAATGAGCAGTTCTTC. Encoded protein: CSVEWLGRATLYNEQFF.

This sequence joins TRBV18 and TRBJ2-7, with TRBD1 as a possible D gene (5 bases). The length of the CDR3 is 14 residues. Germline V CDR1 and CDR2: KGHSH, LQKENI. V lost 4 bases, J lost 0 bases, and 10 bases lay in between. The CDR3 protein is CASSHATDSYEQYF. The DNA for the CDR3 is TGTGCCAGCTCACACGCGACAGACTCCTACGAGCAGTACTTC.

The chain joins TRBV27 to TRBJ2-3; D ambiguous. With 3 bases removed from V and 3 bases from J, the gap between germline ends came to 7 bases. Germline values: CDR1 MNHEY, CDR2 SMNVEV (reference sequence). CDR3 length equals 13 residues. The CDR3 nucleotides read TGTGCCAGCAGTTTTCTGGGGACAGATACGCAGTATTTT. Its translation: CASSFLGTDTQYF.

This sequence joins TRBV5-1 and TRBJ2-3; D possibly corresponds to TRBD1 (5 bases). This CDR3 is 14 amino acids long. The germline V gene encodes CDR1 SGHRS and CDR2 YFSETQ. V was cut by 2 bases and J by 5 bases, with 12 bases left in between. This chain's CDR3 is CASSLYTQGDTQYF. In DNA form, the CDR3 reads TGCGCCAGCAGCTTATACACTCAGGGAGATACGCAGTATTTT.

J is TRBJ2-3 and V is TRBV5-1; D may be TRBD1 or TRBD2 (5 bases each). V shed 2 bases and J shed 4 bases, with 14 bases lying between them. CDR1 is SGHRS and CDR2 is YFSETQ in the germline V gene. The CDR3 has 15 residues. CDR3 amino acids: CASSLAAWGPDTQYF. The CDR3 DNA sequence: TGCGCCAGCAGCTTAGCGGCGTGGGGACCAGATACGCAGTATTTT.